Shown below are 25 T cell receptor beta chains from a single sample sequenced in a study of regulatory T cells in long-lasting Graves disease. Building of the TCR beta libraries involved iRepertoire HTBI primers and Arm-PCR of CDR3 regions. TCRdb reanalysed the multiplex PCR reads using MiXCR and keeps one entry per CDR3 protein. There are roughly 440,000 distinct CDR3 sequences in the sample; approximately 16% occur only once, and under 30% lies in the top ten. Regarding time point: newly diagnosed GD, antithyroid drugs for less than 3 months. PBMC-derived RNA was used for the TCR library. These data were also reused for a study on T cells in Graves' hyperthyroidism and ophthalmopathy.

Material: peripheral blood mononuclear cells (PBMCs), obtained at new diagnosis, from a patient treated with antithyroid drugs. The receptors were sampled from a woman aged 18-29 years with Graves disease.

This clonotype was picked up a small number of times. The chain links TRBV6-9 to TRBJ2-3, with 15 bases fitting TRBD2. The CDR3 has 17 amino acids. CDR1 is MNHGY, CDR2 SVAAGI, per germline. V trimming: 2 bases; J trimming: 4 bases; junction bases outside the gene matches: 4. In DNA form, the CDR3 reads TGTGCCAGCAGTTATATGGGACTAGCGGGAGGATCAGATACGCAGTATTTT. Its translation: CASSYMGLAGGSDTQYF.

On this clonotype itself: This clone may be a read error of a much larger clone one base away. The chain carries TRBV3-1 and TRBJ2-4; unclear D gene. V lost 0 bases to trimming and J lost 13 bases, with 19 bases between them. The CDR3 consists of 15 residues. Per germline, CDR1 LGHDT and CDR2 YNNKEL (reference sequence). CDR3 sequence reads: CASSQDVGPNNEQYF. The CDR3 nucleotides are TGTGCCAGCAGCCAAGATGTAGGGCCCAACAATGAGCAGTACTTC.

The rearrangement uses TRBV5-4 and TRBJ2-1; 11 nucleotides match TRBD2. The CDR3 runs 15 residues. Germline V gives CDR1 SGHNT, CDR2 YYREEE (reference sequence). V lost 4 bases to trimming and J lost 7 bases; unmatched junction nucleotides: 7. CDR3 in DNA: TGTGCCAGCAGCCCTCTACTAGCGGGAGTGAATGAGCAGTTCTTC. Protein sequence: CASSPLLAGVNEQFF.

The genes are TRBV28 and TRBJ1-3; D uncertain. V was cut by 1 base and J by 0 bases, with 7 bases left in between. Germline V gene data show CDR1 as MDHEN and CDR2 as SYDVKM. This CDR3 contains 15 residues. CDR3: CASSLLPVSGNTIYF. CDR3 sequence (DNA): TGTGCCAGCAGTTTATTGCCAGTCTCTGGAAACACCATATATTTT.

The chain carries TRBV27 and TRBJ1-1; 9 bases are a match to TRBD1. This CDR3 region has 13 residues. CDR1 MNHEY and CDR2 SMNVEV come from the germline V gene (reference sequence). V dropped 4 bases and J dropped 8; count of bases not matched to a gene: 5. CDR3 residues: CASSSWTGDEAFF. The CDR3 bases are TGTGCCAGCAGTTCTTGGACAGGGGACGAAGCTTTCTTT.

This clonotype appeared many times. The rearrangement joins TRBV7-9 to TRBJ1-2; TRBD1 aligns across 11 bases. This CDR3 spans 17 amino acids. In germline, CDR1 is SEHNR, CDR2 FQNEAQ (reference sequence). With V trimmed by 3 bases and J by 4 bases, 10 bases remained unmatched. CDR3 region: CASSFPIRDRGTYGYTF. Written as DNA, the CDR3 is TGTGCCAGCAGCTTCCCTATCCGGGACAGGGGGACCTATGGCTACACCTTC.

This clonotype was counted many times. The chain employs TRBV12-3 or TRBV12-4 and TRBJ2-2, with D possibly TRBD1 on 6 matching bases. This CDR3 region has 16 residues. V gave up 4 bases and J gave up 4 bases, with 16 bases separating them. The CDR3 is CASSYGQLQSTGELFF. The CDR3 DNA reads TGTGCCAGCAGTTATGGACAGCTCCAAAGCACCGGGGAGCTGTTTTTT.

This clonotype was seen repeatedly, ten times or more. This chain links TRBV28 with TRBJ2-7; TRBD2 aligns across 7 bases. The V gene's germline CDR1 is MDHEN and CDR2 SYDVKM. The CDR3 length is 14 residues. With 5 bases clipped from V and 0 bases from J, the junction kept 4 bases outside the gene matches. The CDR3: CASSTSATSYEQYF. CDR3 bases: TGTGCCAGCAGTACTAGCGCGACCTCCTACGAGCAGTACTTC. Complete variable domain (other parts from reference TRBV28 and TRBJ2-7): DVKVTQSSRYLVKRTGEKVFLECVQDMDHENMFWYRQDPGLGLRLIYFSYDVKMKEKGDIPEGYSVSREKKERFSLILESASTNQTSMYLCASSTSATSYEQYFGPGTRLTVT.

Comments on this clonotype: A much larger clone lies one base from this, so it may be a read error. Lacking the conserved final phenylalanine or tryptophan, this CDR3 likely reflects a read error. The J gene is TRBJ2-1, the V gene TRBV3-1, with a weak D call TRBD1 (6 bases). TRBJ2-5 explains the end of the DNA better; the J call may be wrong. This CDR3 is built from 15 residues. Germline CDR1 is LGHDT and CDR2 is YNNKEL (reference sequence). Here the CDR3 reads CASSQDNRAFGTQYS. CDR3 DNA: TGTGCCAGCAGCCAAGATAACAGGGCATTTGGGACCCAGTACTCC.

This clonotype came up many times. This chain joins TRBV28 and TRBJ2-7, with 8 bases identical to TRBD2. CDR1 is MDHEN, CDR2 SYDVKM, per germline. V lost 2 bases to trimming and J lost 3 bases; unmatched junction nucleotides: 6. This CDR3 contains 15 residues. CDR3 nucleotide sequence: TGTGCCAGCAGTTTAGTAGCGGGGATCCTCTACGAGCAGTACTTC. This codes for CASSLVAGILYEQYF.

This clonotype was recorded many times. The rearrangement uses TRBV4-1 and TRBJ2-3; 10 bases are shared with TRBD2. The J segment lost 5 bases and the V segment lost 0 bases, leaving 5 bases of the junction unmatched. The germline V gene has CDR1 MGHRA and CDR2 YSYEKL. The CDR3 is 16 residues long. CDR3 nucleotides: TGCGCCAGCAGCCAAGAAGCGGGACTAGCGTTAGATACGCAGTATTTT. It encodes CASSQEAGLALDTQYF.

This clonotype has ten or more counts. V and J are TRBV20-1 and TRBJ2-1; 12 bases are a match to TRBD2. This CDR3 comprises 15 residues. Germline V CDR1 and CDR2: DFQATT, SNEGSKA (reference sequence). V lost 3 bases and J lost 10; bases outside the gene matches: 10. The CDR3 DNA reads as TGCAGTGCTAGGTGGCTAGCGGGAGGGCACGGGGAGCAGTTCTTC. Its protein product is CSARWLAGGHGEQFF.

This clonotype was counted many times. This chain joins TRBV28 and TRBJ2-1, with 8 positions matching TRBD2. Germline V gene lookup returns CDR1 MDHEN and CDR2 SYDVKM. The length of the CDR3 is 16 residues. With 5 bases clipped from V and 5 bases from J, the junction kept 11 bases outside the gene matches. This CDR3 reads CASSGTSGGRHNEQFF. CDR3 DNA: TGTGCCAGCAGTGGGACGTCTGGCGGGAGGCACAATGAGCAGTTCTTC. The variable domain in full, completed from reference TRBV28 and TRBJ2-1, reads DVKVTQSSRYLVKRTGEKVFLECVQDMDHENMFWYRQDPGLGLRLIYFSYDVKMKEKGDIPEGYSVSREKKERFSLILESASTNQTSMYLCASSGTSGGRHNEQFFGPGTRLTVL.

A few counts support this clonotype. A read error may produce the germline difference seen at one junction end. The chain carries TRBV11-2 and TRBJ2-1; D gene ambiguous. Germline V gene data show CDR1 as SGHAT and CDR2 as FQNNGV. The CDR3 has 18 amino acids. CDR3 nucleotide sequence: TGCGCCAGCAGCCAACCCACGGGCTTGGACGGCCTATACAATGAGCAGTTCTTC. This codes for CASSQPTGLDGLYNEQFF.

This clonotype was detected ten times or more. The chain links TRBV29-1 to TRBJ2-1, with D possibly being TRBD2 (6 bases). The CDR3 is made up of 15 amino acids. V was clipped by 1 base and J by 6 bases, with 16 bases between them. Germline CDR1 is SQVTM and CDR2 is ANQGSEA. In nucleotides, the CDR3 is TGCAGCGTTGAAGTTTCACCCGGGAGTCGCAATGAGCAGTTCTTC. It specifies CSVEVSPGSRNEQFF.

This clonotype showed up just once. A much larger clone differs by one base, so this may be a read error. V usage is TRBV2 and J usage is TRBJ2-7; 9 nucleotides match TRBD2. The tail of the sequence fits TRBJ2-5 better, so the J call may be wrong. The CDR3 is made up of 14 amino acids. Germline CDR1 SNHLY, CDR2 FYNNEI. CDR3 loop: CASSNSGSQETQYF. The CDR3 nucleotides are TGTGCCAGCAGCAATAGCGGGAGCCAAGAGACCCAGTACTTC.

The chain joins TRBV27 to TRBJ2-7, with TRBD2 as a possible D gene (6 bases). Germline CDR1 reads MNHEY; CDR2 reads SMNVEV (reference sequence). V was shortened by 4 bases and J by 1 base, with 17 bases between the two germline ends. The CDR3 is made up of 16 amino acids. CDR3 nucleotides: TGTGCCAGCAGTTCAATTCGCGGGGCGGGATCCTACGAGCAGTACTTC. Residues: CASSSIRGAGSYEQYF.

This clonotype was observed at least ten times. This chain joins TRBV28 and TRBJ2-7; D call uncertain. Trimming left V 3 bases short and J 3 bases short, with 15 bases between. CDR1 and CDR2 (germline): MDHEN, SYDVKM. The CDR3 is 15 amino acids. Here the CDR3 reads CASSLGISLVYEQYF. The DNA for the CDR3 is TGTGCCAGCAGTTTGGGGATCTCCCTGGTCTACGAGCAGTACTTC.

This clonotype has at least ten counts. The chain employs TRBV7-2 and TRBJ2-5; no clear D. With 5 bases removed from V and 1 base from J, the gap between germline ends came to 11 bases. Germline CDR1 reads SGHTA; CDR2 reads FQGNSA. This CDR3 is built from 14 residues. As DNA, the CDR3 is TGTGCCAGCAGCCCCCAAGGGTTCCAAGAGACCCAGTACTTC. Translating it yields CASSPQGFQETQYF.

The gene calls are TRBV19 and TRBJ2-3; D is unresolved. Germline CDR1 LNHDA, CDR2 SQIVND (reference sequence). The CDR3 has 11 amino acids. The V end lost 4 bases, the J end lost 8 bases, and 7 bases lay between the germline ends. The CDR3 nucleotides read TGTGCCAGTAGTAGGCGCGGTACGCAGTATTTT. It translates to CASSRRGTQYF.

This clonotype was counted ten times or more. This chain uses TRBV11-2 with TRBJ2-1, with a tentative D call TRBD1 (5 bases). Germline V gives CDR1 SGHAT, CDR2 FQNNGV. The CDR3 spans 15 residues. V shed 1 base and J shed 8 bases, with 15 bases lying between them. The DNA of the CDR3 is TGTGCCAGCAGCTTAGGACAGATGGGTGGCGATGAGCAGTTCTTC. It specifies CASSLGQMGGDEQFF.

This clonotype has a count of ten or more. The chain uses TRBV7-8 and TRBJ2-5; TRBD1 matches at 7 bases. The CDR3 runs to 13 residues. Germline CDR1 reads SGHVS; CDR2 reads FQNEAQ. The V and J ends lost 5 bases and 7 bases, in that order; junction bases with no gene match: 7. The CDR3 DNA follows: TGTGCCAGCAGCACAAGACAGGGTTGGACCCAGTACTTC. Residues: CASSTRQGWTQYF.

This clonotype was detected many times. The chain employs TRBV6-5 and TRBJ2-7; D is perhaps TRBD1 (5 bases). The ends were cut back, 6 bases at V and 3 bases at J, with 15 bases in the middle. Germline CDR1 is MNHEY and CDR2 is SVGAGI. CDR3 length equals 14 residues. The CDR3 region is CASRYTGILYEQYF. CDR3 sequence (DNA): TGTGCCAGCAGATACACAGGAATTCTCTACGAGCAGTACTTC.

This clonotype was seen a few times. This chain links TRBV28 with TRBJ2-3; 9 nucleotides match TRBD2. This CDR3 has 16 residues. With V trimmed by 3 bases and J by 5 bases, 9 bases remained unmatched. CDR1 and CDR2 from the germline V gene are MDHEN and SYDVKM. As DNA, the CDR3 is TGTGCCAGCAGTTTTGGTCTAGCGGGACACCAAGATACGCAGTATTTT. As protein: CASSFGLAGHQDTQYF.

This clonotype was found a few times. Its ends do not fully match the called genes, so a read error is possible. This rearrangement joins TRBV5-1 to TRBJ2-1; D tentatively fits TRBD1 or TRBD2 (7 bases each). This CDR3 is built from 17 residues. In germline, CDR1 is SGHRS, CDR2 YFSETQ. The CDR3 nucleotides read TGTGCCAGCAGCTTATTCCTCAGGGGGGGCTCCTACAATGAGCAGTTCTTC. It translates to CASSLFLRGGSYNEQFF.